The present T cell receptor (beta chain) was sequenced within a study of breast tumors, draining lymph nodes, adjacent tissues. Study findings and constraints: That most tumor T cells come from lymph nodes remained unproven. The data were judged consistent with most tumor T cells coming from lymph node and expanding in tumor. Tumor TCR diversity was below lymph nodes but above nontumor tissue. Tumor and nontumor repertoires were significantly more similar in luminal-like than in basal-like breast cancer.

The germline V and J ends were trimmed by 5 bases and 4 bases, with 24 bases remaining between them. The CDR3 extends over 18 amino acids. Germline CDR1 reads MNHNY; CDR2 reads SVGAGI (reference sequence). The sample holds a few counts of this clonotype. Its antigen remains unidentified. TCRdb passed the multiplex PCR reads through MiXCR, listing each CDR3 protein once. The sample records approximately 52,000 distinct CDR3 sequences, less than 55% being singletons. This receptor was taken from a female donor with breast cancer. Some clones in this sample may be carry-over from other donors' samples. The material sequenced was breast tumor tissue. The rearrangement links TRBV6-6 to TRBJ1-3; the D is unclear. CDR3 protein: CASSHRRGKADSGNTIYF. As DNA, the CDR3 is TGTGCCAGCAGTCACCGGCGAGGGAAGGCGGATTCCGGAAACACCATATATTTT.